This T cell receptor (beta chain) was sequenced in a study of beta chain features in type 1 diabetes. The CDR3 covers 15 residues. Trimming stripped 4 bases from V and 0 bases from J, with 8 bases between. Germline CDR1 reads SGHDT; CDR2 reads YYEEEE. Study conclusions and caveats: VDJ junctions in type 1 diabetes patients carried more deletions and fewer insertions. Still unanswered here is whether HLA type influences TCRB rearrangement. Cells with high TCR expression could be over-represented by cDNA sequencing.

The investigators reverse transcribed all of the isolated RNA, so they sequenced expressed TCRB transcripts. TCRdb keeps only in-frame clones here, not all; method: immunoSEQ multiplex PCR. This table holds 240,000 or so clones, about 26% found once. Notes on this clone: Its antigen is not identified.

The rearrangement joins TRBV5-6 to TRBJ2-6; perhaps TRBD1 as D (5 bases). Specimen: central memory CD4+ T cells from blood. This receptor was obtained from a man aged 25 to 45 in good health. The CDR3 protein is CASSPDTSGANVLTF. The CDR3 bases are TGTGCCAGCAGCCCGGACACCTCTGGGGCCAACGTCCTGACTTTC.